The 21 T cell receptor beta chains in this list originate from one sample, sequenced in a study of blood T cell repertoires in COVID-19. The method was immunoSEQ multiplex PCR; TCRdb's version includes in-frame clones alone and lacks a portion of them. The sample yields about 190,000 clones, approximately 85% seen once. The specimen sequenced was PBMCs or T cells enriched from blood (not recorded which). The receptors derive from a man in his forties with acute COVID-19.

The gene calls are TRBV13 and TRBJ2-3; TRBD2 might be the D (6 bases). CDR1 and CDR2 from the germline V gene are PRHDT and FYEKMQ (reference sequence). This CDR3 spans 15 amino acids. V was trimmed by 4 bases and J by 3 bases, leaving 14 bases between them. The CDR3 bases are TGTGCCAGCAGCTCCCGGGACTGGCCAACAGATACGCAGTATTTT. This sequence encodes CASSSRDWPTDTQYF.

This clone was found once. The chain is built from TRBV19 and TRBJ1-1, with 10 bases identical to TRBD1. V was pared by 8 bases and J by 9 bases, with 3 bases of the junction left unmatched. Germline V gene lookup returns CDR1 LNHDA and CDR2 SQIVND (reference sequence). CDR3 length equals 11 residues. CDR3 protein: CASLTGGQAFF. As DNA, the CDR3 is TGTGCCAGTTTGACAGGGGGCCAAGCTTTCTTT.

This clone was seen more than once but under ten times. V gene TRBV6-4 combines with J gene TRBJ2-1; 9 nucleotides line up with TRBD2. The germline V gene encodes CDR1 MRHNA and CDR2 SNTAGT. V gave up 0 bases and J gave up 9 bases; unmatched junction bases: 9. This CDR3 contains 16 residues. The CDR3 sequence: CASSDSRREGLGEQFF. CDR3 sequence (DNA): TGTGCCAGCAGTGACTCGAGGCGGGAGGGCCTGGGTGAGCAGTTCTTC.

This rearrangement joins TRBV30 to TRBJ2-2; possible D gene TRBD2, 5 bases. V lost 4 bases and J lost 7, with 16 bases in between. Per the germline V gene, CDR1 is GTSNPN and CDR2 is SVGIG (reference sequence). The CDR3 consists of 14 residues. The CDR3 protein is CAWTGILSHGELFF. CDR3 coding DNA: TGTGCCTGGACCGGGATCCTATCTCACGGGGAGCTGTTTTTT.

The chain has TRBV2 and TRBJ2-1, with TRBD2 matching 12 bases. V trimming: 5 bases; J trimming: 8 bases; junction bases outside the gene matches: 7. Per the germline V gene, CDR1 is SNHLY and CDR2 is FYNNEI. This CDR3 has 15 residues. CDR3 coding DNA: TGTGCCAGCAGTCCACGGACTAGCGGGACGGATGAGCAGTTCTTC. It yields the protein CASSPRTSGTDEQFF.

The CDR3 coding sequence is TGTGCCAGCAGTTTTTTCAGGACTGGAAACACCATATATTTT. This codes for CASSFFRTGNTIYF. J is TRBJ1-3 and V is TRBV6-5; D is unresolved. The CDR3 extends over 14 amino acids. CDR1 MNHEY and CDR2 SVGAGI come from the germline V gene. V dropped 4 bases and J dropped 2 bases, with 9 bases sitting between them.

The chain is built from TRBV10-2 and TRBJ1-4, with 10 bases aligning to TRBD1. The CDR3 consists of 14 residues. Germline CDR1 WSHSY, CDR2 SAAADI. Trimming cost V 6 bases and J 7 bases; bases outside gene matches: 5. This CDR3 is CASRNRDRGEKLFF. The CDR3 region has the DNA TGCGCCAGCAGGAACCGGGACAGGGGTGAAAAACTGTTTTTT.

The chain combines TRBV9 with TRBJ1-1; TRBD1 is a possible D gene (6 bases). Trimming cost V 3 bases and J 4 bases, with 16 bases left between them. CDR3 length equals 15 residues. Germline V lookup: CDR1 SGDLS, CDR2 YYNGEE. For the CDR3, the DNA is TGTGCCAGCAGCGGGACCCCGGGACAAACCACTGAAGCTTTCTTT. Protein sequence: CASSGTPGQTTEAFF.

The chain is built from TRBV27 and TRBJ1-1; maybe TRBD1 (5 bases). The germline V gene encodes CDR1 MNHEY and CDR2 SMNVEV (reference sequence). The CDR3 totals 13 residues. V lost 6 bases, J lost 1 base, and 9 bases lay in between. The DNA for the CDR3 is TGTGCCAGCAGGATGGACACGAACACTGAAGCTTTCTTT. Protein product: CASRMDTNTEAFF.

The chain links TRBV3-1 (or the pseudogene TRBV3-2) to TRBJ1-1; D is unclear. V was shortened by 0 bases and J by 4 bases, with 15 bases between the two germline ends. Looked up from germline, CDR1 is LGHDT and CDR2 is YNNKEL (reference sequence). This CDR3 is built from 16 residues. In nucleotides, the CDR3 is TGTGCCAGCAGCCAAGATTCGTCCGGGGTCCGCACTGAAGCTTTCTTT. It specifies CASSQDSSGVRTEAFF.

The V call is TRBV12-3 or TRBV12-4, the J call TRBJ2-7; D perhaps matches TRBD1 (7 bases). Trimming left V 8 bases short and J 7 bases short, with 12 bases between. The CDR3 spans 11 residues. In nucleotides, the CDR3 is TGTGCCAGCGCCAGGGGGGAGGAGCAGTACTTC. Translated, it gives CASARGEEQYF.

The chain joins TRBV6-5 to TRBJ2-3, with a possible D match to TRBD2 (6 bases). The germline V gene has CDR1 MNHEY and CDR2 SVGAGI. Trimming stripped 0 bases from V and 2 bases from J, with 9 bases between. The CDR3 loop spans 15 amino acids. CDR3 loop: CASSYSGGITDTQYF. CDR3 DNA: TGTGCCAGCAGTTACTCCGGCGGGATCACAGATACGCAGTATTTT.

The genes are TRBV3-1 (or the pseudogene TRBV3-2) and TRBJ2-5, with D unresolved. Between the trimmed V and J ends, which lost 3 bases and 5 bases, there was a span of 10 bases. There are 13 residues in the CDR3. The germline V gene encodes CDR1 LGHDT and CDR2 YNNKEL (reference sequence). In DNA, the CDR3 is TGTGCCAGCAGCCAGCTGGGCTGGGAGACCCAGTACTTC. Its translation is CASSQLGWETQYF.

V usage is TRBV3-1 (or the pseudogene TRBV3-2) and J usage is TRBJ2-7; D possibly corresponds to TRBD2 (6 bases). The germline CDR1 and CDR2 sequences are LGHDT and YNNKEL (reference sequence). Trimming pared 1 base from V and 3 bases from J, leaving 10 bases between. This CDR3 comprises 14 residues. CDR3 coding DNA: TGTGCCAGCAGCCAAGGACCGGGAGTCTACGAGCAGTACTTC. Its translation is CASSQGPGVYEQYF.

This clone showed up just a few times. V and J are TRBV9 and TRBJ2-2; 9 bases fit TRBD2. Germline V gives CDR1 SGDLS, CDR2 YYNGEE. The CDR3 has 14 amino acids. The trim removed 0 bases at V and 7 bases at J, leaving 1 base unmatched. CDR3 loop: CASSVASGIGELFF. The CDR3 region has the DNA TGTGCCAGCAGCGTAGCTAGCGGGATCGGGGAGCTGTTTTTT.

V gene TRBV4-2 combines with J gene TRBJ2-7; 7 bases fit TRBD2. The CDR3 is made up of 17 amino acids. J gave up 4 bases and V 0 bases, and 12 bases lay outside the gene matches. Per the germline V gene, CDR1 is LGHNA and CDR2 is YNFKEQ. CDR3 loop: CASSQDYGAGDRYEQYF. In DNA form, the CDR3 reads TGTGCCAGCAGCCAAGATTACGGCGCGGGAGATCGTTACGAGCAGTACTTC.

The chain carries TRBV3-1 (or the pseudogene TRBV3-2) and TRBJ1-3, with D unresolved. The CDR3 has 14 residues. V was clipped by 5 bases and J by 0 bases, with 8 bases between them. Germline V gives CDR1 LGHDT, CDR2 YNNKEL (reference sequence). The chain's CDR3 is CASSWTDSGNTIYF. The CDR3 DNA sequence: TGTGCCAGCAGCTGGACTGACTCTGGAAACACCATATATTTT.

The chain has TRBV7-3 and TRBJ1-1; no definite D call. The length of the CDR3 is 15 residues. V lost 2 bases, J lost 3 bases, and 13 bases lay in between. Germline CDR1 SGHTA, CDR2 FQGTGA. CDR3 residues: CASSLGPGEYTEAFF. The CDR3 DNA reads as TGTGCCAGCAGCTTAGGGCCGGGAGAGTACACTGAAGCTTTCTTT.

CDR3 bases: TGTGCCAGCAGCTTCGATCCGGACAGGGTAAATCAGCCCCAGCATTTT. This sequence encodes CASSFDPDRVNQPQHF. The chain is built from TRBV7-8 and TRBJ1-5; 8 bases match TRBD1. In germline, CDR1 is SGHVS, CDR2 FQNEAQ. The CDR3 has 16 residues. The V and J ends lost 3 bases and 4 bases, in that order; junction bases with no gene match: 8.

This clone came up a few times. The rearrangement uses TRBV7-9 and TRBJ2-7, with TRBD1 matching over 8 bases. Germline CDR1 and CDR2: SEHNR and FQNEAQ (reference sequence). The J segment lost 6 bases and the V segment lost 2 bases, leaving 9 bases of the junction unmatched. This CDR3 contains 15 residues. CDR3 amino acids: CASSLSDRELSEQYF. The DNA for the CDR3 is TGTGCCAGCAGCTTATCGGACAGGGAGCTGAGCGAGCAGTACTTC.

The chain links TRBV9 to TRBJ2-3; 11 nucleotides align to TRBD2. Unmatched junction bases numbered 6, after V lost 3 bases and J lost 3 bases. The CDR3 runs to 16 residues. CDR1 and CDR2 from the germline V gene are SGDLS and YYNGEE. The CDR3 DNA reads as TGTGCCAGCAGCGGATCTAGCGGGAGGCGGACAGATACGCAGTATTTT. Protein product: CASSGSSGRRTDTQYF.